This T cell receptor beta chain was sequenced in a study of monozygotic twins with cystic fibrosis. Here immunoSEQ multiplex PCR was the method, and the copy in TCRdb shows in-frame clones only, minus some. The repertoire includes 15,000 to 20,000 clones, roughly nine tenths of them detected once, and roughly 1.5% sits in the top ten. The germline V gene has CDR1 PRHDT and CDR2 FYEKMQ (reference sequence). This CDR3 contains 16 residues. Trimming cost V 4 bases and J 2 bases; bases outside gene matches: 9. This chain joins TRBV13 and TRBJ2-5, with 8 bases identical to TRBD2. The sequence derives from a girl aged 2 to 10 with cystic fibrosis. The sequencing sample was made of blood. The CDR3 DNA is TGTGCCAGCAGCTCACTGAGTAGCGGGGAACAAGAGACCCAGTACTTC. Its protein product is CASSSLSSGEQETQYF.